Listed here are 28 T cell receptor beta chains from one sample, sequenced in a study of CD8 T cells in Susac syndrome. An input of about 0.5 to 1 ug of RNA was subjected to reverse transcription using random hexamers. TCRdb fed the immunoSEQ multiplex PCR reads into MiXCR, producing one record per CDR3 protein. The data show around 280,000 distinct CDR3 sequences, approximately 90% seen once. Specimen: CD4+ T cells from PBMCs. The source is a human donor with multiple sclerosis.

This clonotype was seen once. The chain employs TRBV20-1 and TRBJ2-2; the D is unclear. Deletions cut 6 bases from V and 7 bases from J, with 18 bases between. There are 14 residues in the CDR3. CDR1 and CDR2 (germline): DFQATT, SNEGSKA (reference sequence). Written as DNA, the CDR3 is TGCAGTGCCCCACGGTGGGGATCTTACGGGGAGCTGTTTTTT. Translating it yields CSAPRWGSYGELFF.

V usage is TRBV7-9 and J usage is TRBJ1-1, with TRBD1 matching over 9 bases. V lost 5 bases to trimming and J lost 1 base; unmatched junction nucleotides: 11. The CDR3 loop spans 17 amino acids. Germline V CDR1 and CDR2: SEHNR, FQNEAQ (reference sequence). CDR3 DNA: TGTGCCAGCAGCCGCTTATCGACAGGGGGTGCGAACACTGAAGCTTTCTTT. Encoded protein: CASSRLSTGGANTEAFF.

This chain links TRBV11-2 with TRBJ2-3; D is uncertain. V was clipped by 3 bases and J by 1 base, with 8 bases between them. The CDR3 runs to 14 residues. In germline, CDR1 is SGHAT, CDR2 FQNNGV. CDR3 region: CASSFNPGTDTQYF. CDR3 DNA sequence: TGTGCCAGCAGCTTCAATCCGGGCACAGATACGCAGTATTTT.

The chain uses TRBV19 and TRBJ2-1; no clear D. CDR3 length: 13 amino acids. The germline V gene has CDR1 LNHDA and CDR2 SQIVND (reference sequence). V dropped 5 bases and J dropped 4 bases, with 9 bases sitting between them. The CDR3 DNA reads as TGTGCCAGTAGTCTCCAAATATACAATGAGCAGTTCTTC. Translated: CASSLQIYNEQFF. Full variable domain (rest looked up from reference TRBV19 and TRBJ2-1): DGGITQSPKYLFRKEGQNVTLSCEQNLNHDAMYWYRQDPGQGLRLIYYSQIVNDFQKGDIAEGYSVSREKKESFPLTVTSAQKNPTAFYLCASSLQIYNEQFFGPGTRLTVL.

The chain is built from TRBV6-5 and TRBJ2-7; tentatively, D is TRBD1 (5 bases). From germline, CDR1 is MNHEY and CDR2 SVGAGI. The CDR3 runs 14 residues. The V end lost 7 bases, the J end lost 2 bases, and 15 bases lay between the germline ends. The CDR3, as DNA: TGTGCCAGCAAAGGGGCCCCCAAACCCTACGAGCAGTACTTC. Translation: CASKGAPKPYEQYF.

CDR3 in amino acids: CSVAQDTDTQYF. The CDR3 DNA follows: TGCAGCGTTGCACAGGACACAGATACGCAGTATTTT. The V call is TRBV29-1, the J call TRBJ2-3; maybe TRBD1 (5 bases). Germline CDR1 is SQVTM and CDR2 is ANQGSEA. The CDR3 spans 12 residues. Trimming left V 4 bases short and J 2 bases short, with 7 bases between.

This sequence joins TRBV5-6 and TRBJ1-2, with D tentatively TRBD1 (5 bases). V was cut by 2 bases and J by 4 bases, with 21 bases left in between. Germline values: CDR1 SGHDT, CDR2 YYEEEE. CDR3 length equals 17 residues. In DNA, the CDR3 is TGTGCCAGCAGCTTTTTGGCCGGTTCCCGGGGGTTCTATGGCTACACCTTC. Amino acids: CASSFLAGSRGFYGYTF.

The rearrangement uses TRBV20-1 and TRBJ2-3; 10 bases are shared with TRBD1. This CDR3 comprises 13 residues. With 5 bases clipped from V and 6 bases from J, the junction kept 5 bases outside the gene matches. Germline V gene data show CDR1 as DFQATT and CDR2 as SNEGSKA (reference sequence). The CDR3 loop is CSADRGQSDTQYF. The CDR3 nucleotides read TGCAGTGCTGACAGGGGGCAGTCGGATACGCAGTATTTT.

This clonotype was picked up a small number of times. The chain uses TRBV14 and TRBJ2-1; D call uncertain. The germline V and J ends were trimmed by 1 base and 7 bases, with 14 bases remaining between them. Germline CDR1 reads SGHDN; CDR2 reads FVKESK. This CDR3 region has 15 residues. The CDR3 DNA is TGTGCCAGCAGCCAAGCATTCTCCCCGCGGAATGAGCAGTTCTTC. As protein: CASSQAFSPRNEQFF.

This clonotype was seen a single time. The CDR3 DNA reads as TGCAGTGCGAGGGGTGGTGTAACCCATGGCTACACCTTC. It encodes CSARGGVTHGYTF. J is TRBJ1-2 and V is TRBV20-1, with TRBD1 as a possible D gene (5 bases). V was cut by 6 bases and J by 6 bases, with 17 bases left in between. The CDR3 loop spans 13 amino acids. Germline-derived CDR1 and CDR2 are DFQATT and SNEGSKA (reference sequence).

This chain links TRBV5-1 with TRBJ1-1, with 7 bases identical to TRBD1. The CDR3 extends over 16 amino acids. Trimming removed 0 bases from V and 6 bases from J; junction bases left unmatched: 11. The germline V gene encodes CDR1 SGHRS and CDR2 YFSETQ. The CDR3 nucleotides read TGCGCCAGCAGCTTGGAGGGACAGTTCCTGGGCTCTGAAGCTTTCTTT. It encodes CASSLEGQFLGSEAFF.

The chain employs TRBV18 and TRBJ1-2; weak D call: TRBD1 (5 bases). The ends were cut back, 1 base at V and 1 base at J, with 16 bases in the middle. Germline CDR1 and CDR2: KGHSH and LQKENI. This CDR3 spans 17 amino acids. CDR3 amino acids: CASSPQSPRQFNYGYTF. In DNA form, the CDR3 reads TGTGCCAGCTCACCACAATCTCCGCGACAGTTTAACTATGGCTACACCTTC.

V usage is TRBV20-1 and J usage is TRBJ2-7; either TRBD1 or TRBD2 may fit D (6 bases each). This CDR3 comprises 13 residues. V was pared by 6 bases and J by 6 bases, with 18 bases between. CDR1 is DFQATT and CDR2 is SNEGSKA in the germline V gene (reference sequence). CDR3 sequence reads: CSARGPGAGEQYF. Written as DNA, the CDR3 is TGCAGTGCCCGGGGCCCGGGGGCTGGCGAGCAGTACTTC.

The rearrangement uses TRBV6-6 and TRBJ1-2, with D maybe TRBD1 (6 bases). Germline lookup yields CDR1 MNHNY and CDR2 SVGAGI (reference sequence). The CDR3 contains 14 residues. V was pared by 2 bases and J by 4 bases, with 11 bases between. The CDR3 nucleotides are TGTGCCAGCAGTTACGGACAGACTAGCTATGGCTACACCTTC. Its translation is CASSYGQTSYGYTF.

The chain employs TRBV7-9 and TRBJ2-1; possibly TRBD2 for D (5 bases). Germline V gene lookup returns CDR1 SEHNR and CDR2 FQNEAQ (reference sequence). The CDR3 extends over 13 amino acids. Trimming took off 4 bases at V and 5 bases at J, with 9 bases between the two ends. CDR3 protein: CASSSGLHNEQFF. In DNA, the CDR3 is TGTGCCAGCAGCTCTGGACTTCACAATGAGCAGTTCTTC.

The chain uses TRBV19 and TRBJ1-2, with a tentative D call TRBD1 (5 bases). The CDR3 is made up of 14 amino acids. The germline CDR1 and CDR2 sequences are LNHDA and SQIVND (reference sequence). V was clipped by 2 bases and J by 4 bases, with 11 bases between them. CDR3 sequence (DNA): TGTGCCAGTAGTATACACGGGGGTGGCTATGGCTACACCTTC. Encoded protein: CASSIHGGGYGYTF.

The V gene is TRBV20-1, the J gene TRBJ2-5; TRBD1 matches at 8 bases. The germline gives CDR1 DFQATT, CDR2 SNEGSKA (reference sequence). The CDR3 is 13 amino acids. J lost 3 bases, V lost 6 bases, and 6 bases had no gene match. In DNA form, the CDR3 reads TGCAGTGCCCGCCCGACAGGGGAAGAGACCCAGTACTTC. Its translation: CSARPTGEETQYF.

Only a few counts were recorded for this clonotype. V is TRBV29-1 and J is TRBJ2-2; no reliable D call. This CDR3 comprises 13 residues. Trimming removed 3 bases at V and 1 base at J, with 6 bases between. Germline loops: CDR1 SQVTM, CDR2 ANQGSEA. The CDR3 loop reads CSVEYQNTGELFF. For the CDR3, the DNA is TGCAGCGTTGAGTACCAGAACACCGGGGAGCTGTTTTTT.

The chain uses TRBV9 and TRBJ2-5, with TRBD1 as a possible D gene (6 bases). Deletions cut 2 bases from V and 5 bases from J, with 13 bases between. The germline gives CDR1 SGDLS, CDR2 YYNGEE. This CDR3 comprises 14 residues. CDR3 amino acids: CASSVTGVGETQYF. The CDR3 nucleotides read TGTGCCAGCAGCGTGACAGGTGTGGGTGAGACCCAGTACTTC.

The CDR3 region is CASSGGQGGGTDTQYF. CDR3 in DNA: TGTGCCAGTAGTGGAGGACAGGGAGGGGGCACAGATACGCAGTATTTT. The chain joins TRBV19 to TRBJ2-3; TRBD1 might be the D (8 bases). The ends were cut back, 5 bases at V and 1 base at J, with 16 bases in the middle. Germline values: CDR1 LNHDA, CDR2 SQIVND (reference sequence). The CDR3 totals 16 residues. The entire variable domain, with the rest obtained from reference TRBV19 and TRBJ2-3, is as follows: DGGITQSPKYLFRKEGQNVTLSCEQNLNHDAMYWYRQDPGQGLRLIYYSQIVNDFQKGDIAEGYSVSREKKESFPLTVTSAQKNPTAFYLCASSGGQGGGTDTQYFGPGTRLTVL.

The chain joins TRBV7-3 to TRBJ1-5, with D possibly matching TRBD1 (5 bases). The CDR3 totals 13 residues. Germline values: CDR1 SGHTA, CDR2 FQGTGA. V shed 3 bases and J shed 3 bases, with 6 bases lying between them. CDR3 region: CASSFGHNQPQHF. CDR3 bases: TGTGCCAGCAGCTTCGGACACAATCAGCCCCAGCATTTT.

This chain connects TRBV7-2 to TRBJ2-2, with 8 bases identical to TRBD1. Germline loops: CDR1 SGHTA, CDR2 FQGNSA. This CDR3 has 17 residues. Trimming took 5 bases from V and 6 from J; bases not matched to a gene: 14. The CDR3 loop is CASSHSGGTGPPGELFF. For the CDR3, the DNA is TGTGCCAGCAGCCACAGTGGGGGGACAGGACCGCCCGGGGAGCTGTTTTTT.

J is TRBJ2-7 and V is TRBV7-8; no definite D call. Trimming took off 1 base at V and 6 bases at J, with 13 bases between the two ends. In germline, CDR1 is SGHVS, CDR2 FQNEAQ. CDR3 length: 14 residues. The CDR3 nucleotides read TGTGCCAGCAGCTTAGTCTTCGCGTTGGGCGAGCAGTACTTC. It is translated as CASSLVFALGEQYF.

The V and J genes are TRBV5-1 and TRBJ2-7, with TRBD1 matching over 7 bases. V shed 4 bases, J shed 7 bases, and the junction held 14 bases outside the gene matches. This CDR3 contains 15 residues. CDR1 and CDR2 from the germline V gene are SGHRS and YFSETQ. Written as DNA, the CDR3 is TGCGCCAGCAGCCCGGGACAGAGCCCTTCGGGGGAGCAGTACTTC. Its protein is CASSPGQSPSGEQYF.

This chain uses TRBV3-1 with TRBJ2-1; no clear D. Trimming left V 1 base short and J 4 bases short, with 11 bases between. The germline gives CDR1 LGHDT, CDR2 YNNKEL (reference sequence). The CDR3 covers 15 residues. CDR3 DNA sequence: TGTGCCAGCAGCCAAGTCTTGCGTTTATACAATGAGCAGTTCTTC. Protein: CASSQVLRLYNEQFF.

This chain connects TRBV20-1 to TRBJ2-3, with 12 bases matching TRBD2. The germline CDR1 and CDR2 sequences are DFQATT and SNEGSKA (reference sequence). The length of the CDR3 is 19 residues. V lost 3 bases to trimming and J lost 0 bases; unmatched junction nucleotides: 13. The chain's CDR3 is CSASPLLAGGPKSTDTQYF. The CDR3 DNA reads TGCAGTGCTAGCCCACTACTAGCGGGGGGCCCTAAAAGCACAGATACGCAGTATTTT.

V gene TRBV11-1 combines with J gene TRBJ2-7; D is ambiguous. Trimming stripped 2 bases from V and 2 bases from J, with 4 bases between. CDR3 length equals 12 residues. The germline V gene has CDR1 SGHAT and CDR2 FQDESV (reference sequence). In DNA, the CDR3 is TGTGCCAGCAGCTTAAGCCCCTACGAGCAGTACTTC. This sequence encodes CASSLSPYEQYF.

The chain employs TRBV19 and TRBJ2-2; D possibly corresponds to TRBD1 (6 bases). The V gene's germline CDR1 is LNHDA and CDR2 SQIVND (reference sequence). The ends were cut back, 2 bases at V and 4 bases at J, with 11 bases in the middle. This CDR3 contains 15 residues. Here the CDR3 DNA reads TGTGCCAGTAGTATAACGACAGGCGCCACCGGGGAGCTGTTTTTT. This sequence encodes CASSITTGATGELFF.